The clone carrying this T cell receptor beta chain was picked up a small number of times. Not enrolled were patients with uncontrolled infection, other autoimmune disease, pregnancy or lactation. On the basis of clinical symptoms, serum thyroxine and TRAb, thyroid ultrasound and orbital computed tomography, diagnoses were made. From RNA transcripts, TCR beta CDR3 regions were amplified. The HTBI primer set drove a first-round RT-PCR of the TCR CDR3. Using its own MiXCR run on the multiplex PCR reads, TCRdb lists one record per CDR3 protein. Seen here are some 740,000 distinct CDR3 sequences, around 15% observed once, and the top ten hold about 10%. The source of the sample is a study of T cells in Graves' hyperthyroidism and ophthalmopathy. Trimming cost V 1 base and J 2 bases, with 12 bases left between them. The CDR3 length is 15 residues. Germline V gene lookup returns CDR1 MNHEY and CDR2 SVGAGI.

The receptor was derived from a woman aged 18-29 years with Graves' hyperthyroidism. This chain links TRBV6-5 with TRBJ2-7; perhaps TRBD1 as D (6 bases). The sample was blood. The chain's CDR3 is CASSYLQGNPYEQYF. DNA for the CDR3: TGTGCCAGCAGTTACTTACAGGGTAACCCCTACGAGCAGTACTTC.